Presented here are 5 T cell receptor beta chains from one specimen sequenced in a study of T-cell memory formation after mild COVID-19 (dated by TCRdb to the early 2020s). Libraries were made using 5' RACE. TCRdb names Illumina NovaSeq 6000 as the instrument used. In TCRdb, the public reads were trimmed at Q25 with fastp and aligned with MiXCR, with productive beta chains retained. Each CDR3 protein gets just one entry, which takes the most common genes and DNA from the rows behind it. Here the sample has about 290,000 distinct CDR3 sequences; about a sixth occur a single time. Of the sample, 23% falls within the top ten clones. Sequencing was carried out using PBMCs or a T cell subset sorted from them (not recorded which). The receptors here all came from a young man who had mild COVID-19 (a few samples of this study predate the infection). The sample titles of this study are shuffled in the database, so cell type and time point are left out; the donor was told from shared clones.

This clonotype came up many times. J is TRBJ1-1 and V is TRBV18, with D possibly matching TRBD1 (5 bases). With 3 bases removed from V and 7 bases from J, the gap between germline ends came to 9 bases. CDR1 and CDR2 from the germline V gene are KGHSH and LQKENI. The CDR3 runs to 12 residues. CDR3 sequence (DNA): TGTGCCAGCTCACCCATGACAGTTGAAGCTTTCTTT. This sequence encodes CASSPMTVEAFF.

The chain recombines TRBV12-3 or TRBV12-4 with TRBJ1-2, with D unresolved. Between the trimmed V and J ends, which lost 3 bases and 8 bases, there was a span of 10 bases. CDR3 length: 12 amino acids. The CDR3 DNA reads as TGTGCCAGCAGTTTTGGGCCAGAGGGCTACACCTTC. Its translation is CASSFGPEGYTF.

This clonotype has only a few counts. The rearrangement joins TRBV30 to TRBJ2-2; D gene ambiguous. CDR1 and CDR2 (germline): GTSNPN, SVGIG (reference sequence). This CDR3 comprises 14 residues. The V end was cut by 4 bases, the J end by 6 bases, with 15 bases between. CDR3 sequence: CAWTAKGFAGELFF. Here the CDR3 DNA reads TGTGCCTGGACGGCGAAGGGTTTCGCCGGGGAGCTGTTTTTT.

V is TRBV29-1 and J is TRBJ2-3; 9 nucleotides agree with TRBD1. CDR1 and CDR2 (germline): SQVTM, ANQGSEA. There are 14 residues in the CDR3. V was pared by 6 bases and J by 4 bases, with 8 bases of the junction left unmatched. CDR3 sequence reads: CSVRDRVWSDTQYF. The CDR3 DNA is TGCAGCGTCCGGGACAGGGTATGGTCAGATACGCAGTATTTT.

This clonotype occurred a few times. The V and J genes are TRBV7-9 and TRBJ2-3; D remains ambiguous. Germline values: CDR1 SEHNR, CDR2 FQNEAQ (reference sequence). This CDR3 contains 12 residues. V was clipped by 7 bases and J by 2 bases, with 7 bases between them. CDR3 amino acids: CASNLPTDTQYF. The CDR3 DNA reads as TGTGCCAGCAACCTGCCCACAGATACGCAGTATTTT.